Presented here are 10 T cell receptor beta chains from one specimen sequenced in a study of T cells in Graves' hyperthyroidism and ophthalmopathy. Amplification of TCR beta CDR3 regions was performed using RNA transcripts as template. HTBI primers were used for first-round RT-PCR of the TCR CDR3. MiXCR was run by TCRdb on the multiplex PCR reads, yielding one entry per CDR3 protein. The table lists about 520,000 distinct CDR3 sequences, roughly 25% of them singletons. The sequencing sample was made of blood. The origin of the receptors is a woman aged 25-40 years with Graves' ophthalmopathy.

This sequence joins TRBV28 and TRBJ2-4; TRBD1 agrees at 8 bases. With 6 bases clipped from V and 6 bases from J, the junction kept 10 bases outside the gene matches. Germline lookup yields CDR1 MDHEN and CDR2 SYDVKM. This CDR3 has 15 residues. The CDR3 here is CASSPTGGTGNIQYF. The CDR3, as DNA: TGTGCCAGCAGCCCTACAGGGGGTACGGGAAACATTCAGTACTTC.

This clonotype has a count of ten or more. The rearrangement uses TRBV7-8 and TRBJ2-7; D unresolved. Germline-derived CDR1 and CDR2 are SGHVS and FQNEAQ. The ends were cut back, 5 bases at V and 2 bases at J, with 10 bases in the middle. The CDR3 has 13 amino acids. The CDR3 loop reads CASSEHVTYEQYF. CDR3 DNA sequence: TGTGCCAGCAGCGAACACGTCACCTACGAGCAGTACTTC.

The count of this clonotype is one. The CDR3 spells CASSPPGSSRAYEQYF. CDR3 sequence (DNA): TGTGCCAGCAGCCCCCCCGGGTCAAGCCGGGCCTACGAGCAGTACTTC. The V call is TRBV11-1, the J call TRBJ2-7, with D unclear. CDR3 size: 16 residues. Germline V gene lookup returns CDR1 SGHAT and CDR2 FQDESV (reference sequence). Trimming removed 5 bases at V and 2 bases at J, with 19 bases between.

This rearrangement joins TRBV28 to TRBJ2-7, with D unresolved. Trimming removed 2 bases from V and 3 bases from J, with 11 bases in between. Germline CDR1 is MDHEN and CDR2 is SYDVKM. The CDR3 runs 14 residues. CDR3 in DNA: TGTGCCAGCAGTTTAGACCTGATGGGCTACGAGCAGTACTTC. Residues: CASSLDLMGYEQYF.

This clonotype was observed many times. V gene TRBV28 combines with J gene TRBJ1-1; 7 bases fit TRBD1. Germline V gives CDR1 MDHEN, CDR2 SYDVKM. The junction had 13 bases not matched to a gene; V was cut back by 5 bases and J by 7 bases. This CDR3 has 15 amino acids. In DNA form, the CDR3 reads TGTGCCAGCAGTCTTCTGACAGGGCCCCTCATTGAAGCTTTCTTT. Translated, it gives CASSLLTGPLIEAFF.

The CDR3 nucleotides are TGTGCCAGCAGCCGGAATTCAGGGGCGCGTGGCTACACCTTC. The encoded protein is CASSRNSGARGYTF. The gene calls are TRBV3-1 and TRBJ1-2; D may be TRBD1 (6 bases). The germline V gene encodes CDR1 LGHDT and CDR2 YNNKEL (reference sequence). Trimming took 4 bases from V and 7 from J, leaving 16 bases between them. The CDR3 spans 14 residues.

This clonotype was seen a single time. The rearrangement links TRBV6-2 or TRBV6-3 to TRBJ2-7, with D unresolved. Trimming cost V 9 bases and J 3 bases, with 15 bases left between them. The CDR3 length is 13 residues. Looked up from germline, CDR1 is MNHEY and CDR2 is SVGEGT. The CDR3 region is CASIDTPGYEQYF. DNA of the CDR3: TGTGCCAGTATTGACACCCCTGGCTACGAGCAGTACTTC.

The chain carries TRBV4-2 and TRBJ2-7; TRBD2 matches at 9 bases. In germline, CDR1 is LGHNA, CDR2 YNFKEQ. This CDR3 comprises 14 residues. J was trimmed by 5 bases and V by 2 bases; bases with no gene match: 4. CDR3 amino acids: CASSQLAGVNEQYF. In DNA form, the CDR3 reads TGTGCCAGCAGCCAATTAGCGGGAGTCAACGAGCAGTACTTC.

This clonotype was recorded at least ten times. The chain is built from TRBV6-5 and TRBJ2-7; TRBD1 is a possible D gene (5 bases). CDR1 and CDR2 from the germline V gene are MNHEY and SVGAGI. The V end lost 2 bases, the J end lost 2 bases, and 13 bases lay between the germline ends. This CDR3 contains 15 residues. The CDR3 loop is CASSYGAGLTYEQYF. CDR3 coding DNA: TGTGCCAGCAGTTACGGGGCAGGGCTGACCTACGAGCAGTACTTC.

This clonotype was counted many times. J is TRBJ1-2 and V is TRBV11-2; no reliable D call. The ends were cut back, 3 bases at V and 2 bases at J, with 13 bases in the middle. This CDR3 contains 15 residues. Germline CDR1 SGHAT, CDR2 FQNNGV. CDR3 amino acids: CASSFARRGNYGYTF. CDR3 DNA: TGTGCCAGCAGCTTTGCCCGGCGGGGAAACTATGGCTACACCTTC.